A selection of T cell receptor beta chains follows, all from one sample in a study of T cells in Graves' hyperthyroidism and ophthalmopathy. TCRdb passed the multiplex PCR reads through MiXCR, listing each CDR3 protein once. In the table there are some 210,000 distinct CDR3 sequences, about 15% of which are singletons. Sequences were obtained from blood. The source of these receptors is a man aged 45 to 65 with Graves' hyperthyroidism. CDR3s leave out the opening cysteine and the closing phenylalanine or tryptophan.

ASSEDSRGRDEQF	TRBJ2-1	TRBV3-1
ASSSQGAFNNEQF	TRBJ2-1	TRBV5-4
ASRPGTVTDTQY	TRBJ2-3	TRBV2
ASSSTGLAESRETQY	TRBJ2-5	TRBV12-3/TRBV12-4
ASSLGGAGHEQY	TRBJ2-7	TRBV5-1
SARPILAGDNEQF	TRBJ2-1	TRBV20-1
ASSEGTSGKSSGANVLT	TRBJ2-6	TRBV2
ASSLQGAYYGYT	TRBJ1-2	TRBV12-3/TRBV12-4
ASSPPISGSMGEQF	TRBJ2-1	TRBV7-8
ASSLRTSGSLDEQF	TRBJ2-1	TRBV3-1
ASSKGHIYEQY	TRBJ2-7	TRBV5-8
STQGGDSPLH	TRBJ1-6	TRBV20-1
ASSPISGIADTQY	TRBJ2-3	TRBV7-6
ASRQGGASSSPLH	TRBJ1-6	TRBV18
ASSGGNRLYNEQF	TRBJ2-1	TRBV9
ASRRIRKETQY	TRBJ2-5	TRBV6-1